The 20 T cell receptor beta chains listed next were all sequenced from one sample in a study of CD8 T cells in ankylosing spondylitis. MiXCR was run by TCRdb on the 5' RACE reads, yielding one entry per CDR3 protein. The sample has approximately 240,000 distinct CDR3 sequences; around 25% are singletons. The sequenced sample was blood, either unsorted or a sorted T cell fraction (not recorded which). These receptors originate from a male donor with ankylosing spondylitis or in good health (not recorded which).

This clonotype was seen more than once but under ten times. The chain uses TRBV10-3 and TRBJ2-3; either TRBD1 or TRBD2 may fit D (5 bases each). V was cut by 10 bases and J by 0 bases, with 11 bases left in between. CDR1 is ENHRY and CDR2 is SYGVKD in the germline V gene. The CDR3 runs to 13 residues. CDR3 amino acids: CATRDGSTDTQYF. CDR3 sequence (DNA): TGTGCCACCCGGGACGGAAGCACAGATACGCAGTATTTT.

At least ten counts were recorded for this clonotype. V is TRBV6-1 and J is TRBJ1-5; D unresolved. The CDR3 has 15 amino acids. Trimming shortened V by 8 bases and J by 0 bases, and 14 bases separated the two germline ends. CDR1 is MNHNS and CDR2 is SASEGT in the germline V gene. CDR3 sequence (DNA): TGTGCCAGCCGAAGGGCAGCCTTTAGCAATCAGCCCCAGCATTTT. Translating it yields CASRRAAFSNQPQHF.

The sample holds many counts of this clonotype. The chain joins TRBV20-1 to TRBJ1-3, with D possibly being TRBD1 (6 bases). The CDR3 extends over 15 amino acids. Trimming removed 6 bases at V and 0 bases at J, with 15 bases between. Germline values: CDR1 DFQATT, CDR2 SNEGSKA (reference sequence). The CDR3 sequence: CSAPGQPSSGNTIYF. The CDR3 DNA follows: TGCAGTGCCCCCGGACAGCCGAGCTCTGGAAACACCATATATTTT.

The chain uses TRBV20-1 and TRBJ2-5, with a tentative D call TRBD2 (5 bases). The CDR3 extends over 13 amino acids. Trimming took off 3 bases at V and 5 bases at J, with 13 bases between the two ends. Germline V gene data show CDR1 as DFQATT and CDR2 as SNEGSKA (reference sequence). The CDR3 nucleotides are TGCAGTGCTAGTAAGGTGGTAGCGGAGACCCAGTACTTC. Amino acids: CSASKVVAETQYF.

This clonotype was counted a few times. J is TRBJ1-6 and V is TRBV12-3 or TRBV12-4, with 7 bases that match TRBD1. With 8 bases clipped from V and 10 bases from J, the junction kept 5 bases outside the gene matches. The CDR3 contains 12 residues. CDR3 DNA: TGTGCCAGCCGAAGGGGGCTCTCACCCCTCCACTTT. Translated: CASRRGLSPLHF.

Only a few counts were recorded for this clonotype. The chain recombines TRBV20-1 with TRBJ1-5; D not certain. CDR3 size: 15 residues. The V gene lost 4 bases and the J gene lost 4 bases, with 17 bases spanning the gap. CDR1 and CDR2 from the germline V gene are DFQATT and SNEGSKA (reference sequence). CDR3 sequence (DNA): TGCAGTGCTAAAGAAACTGGAGGGAGGAATCAGCCCCAGCATTTT. It specifies CSAKETGGRNQPQHF.

Note on this clonotype: A much larger clone lies one base from this, so it may be a read error. The CDR3 nucleotides are TGTGCCAGCAGCGTAAGGTTAGGGGGCGAGCAGTACTTC. This sequence encodes CASSVRLGGEQYF. This rearrangement joins TRBV9 to TRBJ2-7; TRBD1 might be the D (6 bases). Trimming cost V 1 base and J 6 bases, with 11 bases left between them. The CDR3 length is 13 residues. CDR1 is SGDLS, CDR2 YYNGEE, per germline.

The CDR3 sequence: CASSPGTLRGDEQFF. CDR3 bases: TGTGCCAGCAGTCCAGGGACCCTGAGGGGGGATGAGCAGTTCTTC. This chain connects TRBV27 to TRBJ2-1; D is perhaps TRBD1 or TRBD2 (6 bases each). Germline CDR1 and CDR2: MNHEY and SMNVEV (reference sequence). Trimming took 5 bases from V and 8 from J, leaving 19 bases between them. The CDR3 loop spans 15 amino acids.

This clonotype was recorded at least ten times. This chain uses TRBV20-1 with TRBJ1-5; the D is unclear. V shed 1 base and J shed 4 bases, with 11 bases lying between them. The CDR3 has 14 amino acids. Looked up from germline, CDR1 is DFQATT and CDR2 is SNEGSKA (reference sequence). The CDR3 sequence is CSARGGISNQPQHF. CDR3 DNA: TGCAGTGCTAGAGGTGGTATTAGTAATCAGCCCCAGCATTTT.

This clonotype occurred a few times. The chain joins TRBV12-3 or TRBV12-4 to TRBJ1-2; no reliable D call. Trimming cost V 6 bases and J 8 bases, with 19 bases left between them. The CDR3 is 14 amino acids. The CDR3: CASSPDGITIGYTF. The CDR3 DNA reads TGTGCCAGCAGCCCGGACGGAATAACTATCGGCTACACCTTC.

This clonotype was seen at least ten times. This sequence joins TRBV5-1 and TRBJ2-5; D gene uncertain. The CDR3 is 14 residues long. Trimming took 4 bases from V and 7 from J, leaving 17 bases between them. CDR1 is SGHRS, CDR2 YFSETQ, per germline. The CDR3 bases are TGCGCCAGCAGCCAAAACGACCCTGAAGGGACCCAGTACTTC. Encoded protein: CASSQNDPEGTQYF.

A few counts support this clonotype. The chain carries TRBV12-3 or TRBV12-4 and TRBJ1-3; 9 nucleotides agree with TRBD1. The CDR3 has 16 amino acids. Trimming removed 8 bases from V and 1 base from J; junction bases left unmatched: 9. CDR3 region: CASEDRGVGSGNTIYF. The CDR3 DNA reads as TGTGCCAGCGAGGACAGGGGAGTTGGTTCTGGAAACACCATATATTTT.

The chain carries TRBV10-3 and TRBJ2-1, with D perhaps given as TRBD1 or TRBD2 (5 bases each). V was trimmed by 3 bases and J by 3 bases, leaving 12 bases between them. This CDR3 region has 15 residues. Germline V lookup: CDR1 ENHRY, CDR2 SYGVKD. The CDR3 nucleotides are TGTGCCATCAGTGATCCGGGACGGCGCTACAATGAGCAGTTCTTC. Encoded protein: CAISDPGRRYNEQFF.

This clonotype was seen repeatedly, ten times or more. The V gene is TRBV20-1, the J gene TRBJ2-1, with D perhaps assigned TRBD1 or TRBD2 (5 bases each). The CDR3 length is 13 residues. V was pared by 4 bases and J by 9 bases, with 16 bases between. Germline V gene lookup returns CDR1 DFQATT and CDR2 SNEGSKA (reference sequence). The CDR3 DNA sequence: TGCAGTGCTAAGGAGGACACTGGGGGTGAGCAGTTCTTC. Amino acids: CSAKEDTGGEQFF.

This clonotype has a count of ten or more. The chain combines TRBV7-3 with TRBJ2-1; 11 bases align to TRBD2. The germline CDR1 and CDR2 sequences are SGHTA and FQGTGA. The CDR3 is 15 amino acids. Trimming took 5 bases from V and 4 from J; bases not matched to a gene: 4. The CDR3 is CASSHSGGAYNEQFF. The CDR3 bases are TGTGCCAGCAGCCATAGCGGGGGGGCTTACAATGAGCAGTTCTTC.

This clonotype has just a few counts. J is TRBJ2-5 and V is TRBV12-3 or TRBV12-4; no clear D. This CDR3 is 13 amino acids long. Trimming cost V 8 bases and J 2 bases, with 12 bases left between them. In DNA form, the CDR3 reads TGTGCCAGCCGCGCCGTGGGGCAAGAGACCCAGTACTTC. Translated: CASRAVGQETQYF.

This clonotype appeared a few times. The junction shows a germline mismatch at one end, possibly a read error. J is TRBJ2-5 and V is TRBV20-1; D is unresolved. The CDR3 spans 13 residues. CDR1 is DFQATT, CDR2 SNEGSKA, per germline (reference sequence). The CDR3 region is CSAREVLRETQYF. The DNA of the CDR3 is TGCAGTGCCAGAGAGGTATTAAGAGAGACCCAGTACTTC.

The sample holds many counts of this clonotype. The chain couples TRBV10-2 to TRBJ2-4; D remains ambiguous. Germline V gives CDR1 WSHSY, CDR2 SAAADI. The CDR3 runs to 13 residues. Trimming took off 0 bases at V and 8 bases at J, with 8 bases between the two ends. The CDR3 DNA sequence: TGCGCCAGCAGTGAGTCGGTTCGGGACATTCAGTACTTC. The encoded protein is CASSESVRDIQYF.

This clonotype was detected many times. The chain joins TRBV2 to TRBJ1-1; D is unclear. CDR3 size: 14 residues. V was cut by 2 bases and J by 0 bases, with 7 bases left in between. The germline CDR1 and CDR2 sequences are SNHLY and FYNNEI. CDR3 sequence (DNA): TGTGCCAGCAGTGAACGTCGTATGAACACTGAAGCTTTCTTT. Its translation: CASSERRMNTEAFF.

At least ten counts were recorded for this clonotype. The chain has TRBV6-5 and TRBJ1-2, with D possibly TRBD1 on 5 matching bases. Trimming took 0 bases from V and 4 from J, leaving 12 bases between them. The CDR3 consists of 15 residues. The germline V gene has CDR1 MNHEY and CDR2 SVGAGI. As DNA, the CDR3 is TGTGCCAGCAGTTACTCTGCCAGGGAGCGCTATGGCTACACCTTC. Its protein is CASSYSARERYGYTF.